The 5 T cell receptor beta chains in this list originate from one sample, sequenced in a study of control samples from healthy donors and cancer patients. Profiled with immunoSEQ multiplex PCR; TCRdb holds only in-frame clones, not every one. Seen here are about 150,000 clones, over 85% observed once, and the top ten hold 5% to 7%. The material sequenced was blood. The receptors originated from a man aged 18 to 30 in good health.

This clone was counted a single time. The V gene is TRBV5-8, the J gene TRBJ1-3, with a weak D call TRBD1 (5 bases). This CDR3 is 15 amino acids long. Deletions cut 4 bases from V and 3 bases from J, with 14 bases between. Germline CDR1 is SGHTS and CDR2 is YDEGEE. The CDR3 nucleotides read TGTGCCAGCAGCCAAGGCACAGGACGTGGAAACACCATATATTTT. Translated, it gives CASSQGTGRGNTIYF. Full variable domain (missing parts from reference TRBV5-8 and TRBJ1-3): EAGVTQSPTHLIKTRGQQATLRCSPISGHTSVYWYQQALGLGLQFLLWYDEGEERNRGNFPPRFSGRQFPNYSSELNVNALELEDSALYLCASSQGTGRGNTIYFGEGSWLTVV.

A single count supports this clone. This chain uses TRBV6-2 or TRBV6-3 with TRBJ1-5; D is perhaps TRBD1 (5 bases). This CDR3 has 15 amino acids. The V end lost 4 bases, the J end lost 0 bases, and 10 bases lay between the germline ends. In germline, CDR1 is MNHEY, CDR2 SVGEGT. CDR3 in DNA: TGTGCCAGCAGTTGGGACGGCTATAGCAATCAGCCCCAGCATTTT. Protein: CASSWDGYSNQPQHF.

This clone was observed a handful of times. The V call is TRBV7-3, the J call TRBJ2-2; D may correspond to TRBD1 or TRBD2 (5 bases each). CDR1 is SGHTA and CDR2 is FQGTGA in the germline V gene. CDR3 length: 14 amino acids. V lost 2 bases and J lost 7, with 11 bases in between. In DNA, the CDR3 is TGTGCCAGCAGCTTATTCCCTGGGGGCGGGGAGCTGTTTTTT. Translating it yields CASSLFPGGGELFF.

V and J are TRBV29-1 and TRBJ2-3, with 8 positions matching TRBD1. J gave up 6 bases and V 3 bases, and 5 bases lay outside the gene matches. The CDR3 consists of 13 residues. Germline assignment: CDR1 SQVTM and CDR2 ANQGSEA. In DNA form, the CDR3 reads TGCAGCGTTGAGGTTGGACAGGGTGATACGCAGTATTTT. Its protein product is CSVEVGQGDTQYF.

This chain links TRBV5-1 with TRBJ2-3; D might be TRBD1 or TRBD2, each matching 5 bases. V lost 7 bases to trimming and J lost 3 bases, with 18 bases between them. CDR1 is SGHRS, CDR2 YFSETQ, per germline. This CDR3 contains 15 residues. The CDR3 DNA reads TGCGCCAGCGCGTCAGAGGGGCTAGTAACAGATACGCAGTATTTT. This codes for CASASEGLVTDTQYF. Using reference TRBV5-1 and TRBJ2-3 for the parts outside the CDR3, the full variable domain is KAGVTQTPRYLIKTRGQQVTLSCSPISGHRSVSWYQQTPGQGLQFLFEYFSETQRNKGNFPGRFSGRQFSNSRSEMNVSTLELGDSALYLCASASEGLVTDTQYFGPGTRLTVL.